This TCR beta chain was recorded in a study of cytomegalovirus exposure and HLA in healthy donors. General study points: Many donors shared some public TCRs, even though most TCR sequences were rare.

Produced via immunoSEQ multiplex PCR; TCRdb's table is partial and in-frame only. The data show approximately 270,000 clones, around 90% seen once. The CDR3 has 14 amino acids. V was clipped by 5 bases and J by 5 bases; unmatched bases: 5. CDR1 and CDR2 from the germline V gene are MDHEN and SYDVKM. The table lists this clone with a few counts. Its antigen remains unknown. Sequencing used PBMCs. The TCR comes from a woman under 30 in good health and CMV-seronegative. V usage is TRBV28 and J usage is TRBJ2-5, with 10 positions matching TRBD2. The CDR3 spells CASSLAGAVETQYF. In DNA, the CDR3 is TGTGCCAGCAGTCTAGCGGGGGCGGTGGAGACCCAGTACTTC.